The 18 T cell receptor beta chains below come from one sample, sequenced in a study of beta chain features in type 1 diabetes (dated by TCRdb to 2016 to 2018). Overall study outcomes, separate from this receptor: A moderate but significant shortening of TCRB CDR3 length was observed in type 1 diabetes patients in all four CD4+ subsets.

The library was produced with the immunoSEQ multiplex PCR assay. The entire isolated RNA was reverse transcribed using the High Capacity cDNA Reverse Transcription Kit, and thus expressed TCRB transcripts were sequenced. TCRdb provides this immuneACCESS table in a form limited to in-frame rearrangements. Some clones are lacking; in checked studies, under half of them reflect an unresolved V gene, and why the rest are absent is not known. The table for this sample lists some 350,000 clones; over 8.5% of them were counted only once. 0.55% to 0.75% of the sample comes from the top ten. The antigens of these receptors remain unknown. The sample consisted of central memory CD4+ T cells from blood. Every receptor here comes from a man aged 30 to 39 with type 1 diabetes.

The chain is built from TRBV7-2 and TRBJ2-2; D uncertain. Germline CDR1 and CDR2: SGHTA and FQGNSA. V lost 1 base and J 6 bases, leaving 12 bases between the germline ends. The CDR3 consists of 15 residues. CDR3: CASSLVWQSAGELFF. CDR3 DNA: TGTGCCAGCAGCTTAGTATGGCAATCGGCCGGGGAGCTGTTTTTT.

The genes are TRBV19 and TRBJ2-5; 8 bases line up with TRBD1. Losses at the gene ends were 8 bases for V and 1 base for J; bases not matched to a gene: 3. The germline V gene has CDR1 LNHDA and CDR2 SQIVND (reference sequence). The CDR3 totals 13 residues. The DNA of the CDR3 is TGTGCCAGTGGACAGGGCCTCCAAGAGACCCAGTACTTC. Its translation is CASGQGLQETQYF.

This clone appeared a few times. The J gene is TRBJ1-4, the V gene TRBV29-1; D is undetermined. Deletions cut 6 bases from V and 6 bases from J, with 14 bases between. The V gene's germline CDR1 is SQVTM and CDR2 ANQGSEA. The CDR3 is 13 amino acids. CDR3 sequence: CSVKPGTDEKLFF. The CDR3 DNA sequence: TGCAGCGTGAAACCGGGAACGGATGAAAAACTGTTTTTT.

This sequence joins TRBV30 and TRBJ1-5; 10 positions match TRBD1. Germline assignment: CDR1 GTSNPN and CDR2 SVGIG (reference sequence). CDR3 size: 13 residues. V dropped 2 bases and J dropped 8; count of bases not matched to a gene: 3. CDR3 residues: CAWSRQGAEPQHF. The CDR3 bases are TGTGCCTGGAGTCGACAGGGGGCAGAGCCCCAGCATTTT.

CDR3 protein: CASSLGGESTEAFF. CDR3 in DNA: TGTGCCAGCAGCTTAGGGGGGGAGAGCACTGAAGCTTTCTTT. This chain connects TRBV7-2 to TRBJ1-1; D might be TRBD1 (5 bases). In germline, CDR1 is SGHTA, CDR2 FQGNSA. Trimming shortened V by 1 base and J by 4 bases, and 10 bases separated the two germline ends. The CDR3 contains 14 residues.

A few counts support this clone. The genes are TRBV5-1 and TRBJ2-3, with 9 bases that match TRBD1. The CDR3 contains 15 residues. The germline gives CDR1 SGHRS, CDR2 YFSETQ. Losses at the gene ends were 1 base for V and 3 bases for J; bases not matched to a gene: 3. Written as DNA, the CDR3 is TGCGCCAGCAGCTTGCAGACAGGGGGTACAGATACGCAGTATTTT. Translated, it gives CASSLQTGGTDTQYF.

This clone was counted a few times. This sequence joins TRBV30 and TRBJ1-4; D perhaps matches TRBD1 (5 bases). V dropped 1 base and J dropped 3 bases, with 12 bases sitting between them. CDR3 length equals 15 residues. The germline gives CDR1 GTSNPN, CDR2 SVGIG (reference sequence). CDR3 region: CAWSGGRGPNEKLFF. The CDR3 DNA sequence: TGTGCCTGGAGTGGTGGAAGGGGCCCTAATGAAAAACTGTTTTTT.

This clone appeared a few times. V usage is TRBV12-5 and J usage is TRBJ2-3, with 11 bases aligning to TRBD1. The germline CDR1 and CDR2 sequences are LGHNT and FRNRAP. V lost 1 base and J lost 4; bases outside the gene matches: 7. The CDR3 is 17 amino acids. The CDR3 spells CASGLARTGGSSDTQYF. CDR3 DNA sequence: TGTGCTAGTGGTTTGGCCCGGACAGGGGGCTCTTCAGATACGCAGTATTTT.

The genes are TRBV28 and TRBJ2-2; D gene ambiguous. The CDR3 sequence is 12 residues long. Trimming shortened V by 3 bases and J by 8 bases, and 7 bases separated the two germline ends. In germline, CDR1 is MDHEN, CDR2 SYDVKM. The CDR3: CASSFAWGELFF. CDR3 DNA: TGTGCCAGCAGTTTTGCGTGGGGGGAGCTGTTTTTT.

This clone was picked up many times. CDR3 region: CASSDPGGRTYNEQFF. CDR3 coding DNA: TGTGCCAGCAGCGATCCAGGGGGAAGGACTTACAATGAGCAGTTCTTC. The J gene is TRBJ2-1, the V gene TRBV7-2; 7 bases line up with TRBD1. The ends lost 5 bases at V and 4 bases at J; junction bases unmatched: 11. The CDR3 totals 16 residues. Germline loops: CDR1 SGHTA, CDR2 FQGNSA.

This clone was seen only a few times. This chain joins TRBV5-4 and TRBJ2-6; the match to TRBD2 covers 8 bases. This CDR3 comprises 16 residues. Germline lookup yields CDR1 SGHNT and CDR2 YYREEE (reference sequence). V shed 5 bases, J shed 0 bases, and the junction held 4 bases outside the gene matches. The CDR3 sequence: CASRRREDSGANVLTF. The CDR3 bases are TGTGCCAGCAGAAGGCGGGAGGACTCTGGGGCCAACGTCCTGACTTTC.

The chain carries TRBV2 and TRBJ2-5, with D possibly being TRBD2 (5 bases). This CDR3 contains 12 residues. V was shortened by 8 bases and J by 1 base, with 8 bases between the two germline ends. Per germline, CDR1 SNHLY and CDR2 FYNNEI. In DNA form, the CDR3 reads TGTGCCAGCGGGAGAGGCCAAGAGACCCAGTACTTC. This translates into CASGRGQETQYF.

The chain couples TRBV4-2 to TRBJ1-4; D remains ambiguous. CDR1 is LGHNA and CDR2 is YNFKEQ in the germline V gene. V shed 6 bases and J shed 5 bases, with 19 bases lying between them. This CDR3 comprises 16 residues. CDR3 in DNA: TGTGCCAGCAGACAGAACCCGACGGAATCAAATGAAAAACTGTTTTTT. This gives the protein CASRQNPTESNEKLFF.

The sample holds a few counts of this clone. The rearrangement uses TRBV5-1 and TRBJ2-3; 7 nucleotides agree with TRBD2. This CDR3 comprises 16 residues. The J segment lost 3 bases and the V segment lost 4 bases, leaving 11 bases of the junction unmatched. Germline-derived CDR1 and CDR2 are SGHRS and YFSETQ. For the CDR3, the DNA is TGCGCCAGCAGCCCCTTGGGCGGGAGCTCAACAGATACGCAGTATTTT. Amino acids: CASSPLGGSSTDTQYF.

The V call is TRBV28, the J call TRBJ1-5, with D possibly TRBD1 on 5 matching bases. The CDR3 loop spans 14 amino acids. Trimming left V 6 bases short and J 0 bases short, with 9 bases between. Germline V gives CDR1 MDHEN, CDR2 SYDVKM. The CDR3 DNA reads TGTGCCAGCAGCAGGGAATCTAGCAATCAGCCCCAGCATTTT. Translating it yields CASSRESSNQPQHF.

The gene calls are TRBV5-1 and TRBJ2-1; 12 nucleotides agree with TRBD1. Germline V CDR1 and CDR2: SGHRS, YFSETQ. The CDR3 consists of 17 residues. With 0 bases clipped from V and 6 bases from J, the junction kept 7 bases outside the gene matches. CDR3 in DNA: TGCGCCAGCAGCTTGGACTTCGGGACAGGGGGCCTCAATGAGCAGTTCTTC. Translating it yields CASSLDFGTGGLNEQFF.

The chain combines TRBV7-9 with TRBJ2-7, with D uncertain. CDR1 and CDR2 (germline): SEHNR, FQNEAQ (reference sequence). V gave up 3 bases and J gave up 6 bases, with 9 bases separating them. The CDR3 contains 12 residues. The CDR3 loop reads CASSLMTREQYF. CDR3 sequence (DNA): TGTGCCAGCAGCTTGATGACTCGCGAGCAGTACTTC.

This clone was counted a few times. The chain employs TRBV11-2 and TRBJ1-4; TRBD1 might be the D (6 bases). Trimming removed 3 bases at V and 4 bases at J, with 12 bases between. This CDR3 is built from 15 residues. Per the germline V gene, CDR1 is SGHAT and CDR2 is FQNNGV. CDR3 sequence reads: CASSFPGHLNEKLFF. The CDR3 nucleotides are TGTGCCAGCAGCTTCCCGGGACACCTTAATGAAAAACTGTTTTTT.